The sequence of this T cell receptor beta chain was determined in a study of blood T cell repertoires in COVID-19. Study-wide background: The samples span acute and convalescent COVID-19 from the United States, Italy and Spain. T cells, B-cell-depleted T cells, or PBMCs provided the cDNA or gDNA that served as material.

The CDR3 contains 14 residues. The germline V and J ends were trimmed by 0 bases and 4 bases, with 9 bases remaining between them. Germline CDR1 and CDR2: MNHEY and SMNVEV (reference sequence). Seattle's enrolled individuals joined amid active infection and were then monitored longitudinally. This table comes from immunoSEQ multiplex PCR, and its TCRdb copy is limited to in-frame clones, with some not included. Of 100,000 to 150,000 clones in the sample, 75% to 90% were seen once. The sequence came from a man aged 55-75 years with COVID-19, enrolled during active disease. The chain links TRBV27 to TRBJ1-2; tentatively, D is TRBD1 (5 bases). The material sequenced was peripheral blood. The CDR3 nucleotides read TGTGCCAGCAGTTTATCTCCGGGGGTCTATGGCTACACCTTC. Its translation is CASSLSPGVYGYTF.